This record covers a single TCR beta chain. Its antigen is not known. The sample comes from a study of identical twins. General observations from the study: Twin sharing of out-of-frame TCR alpha was underestimated by models in monozygotic pairs. Alpha sequences out of frame and shared by twins had excess low generation probability.

Template switching (which added a universal primer site) was used, and cDNA carried unique molecular identifiers. TCRdb fed the 5' RACE reads into MiXCR, producing one record per CDR3 protein. The sample records about 660,000 distinct CDR3 sequences, more than 6.5% being singletons. The CDR3 loop spans 14 amino acids. Germline CDR1 reads SNHLY; CDR2 reads FYNNEI. V was clipped by 2 bases and J by 5 bases, with 9 bases between them. This sample was also put to use in a study of yellow fever vaccine responses in identical twins. According to that study: The authors reported partly convergent, partly personalized vaccine responses in identical twins.

Sample: PBMCs. The sequence was obtained from a woman between 18 and 30 years old in good health. The chain uses TRBV2 and TRBJ1-4; unclear D gene. The CDR3 region is CASSENRQNEKLFF. The CDR3, as DNA: TGTGCCAGCAGTGAAAACAGACAAAATGAAAAACTGTTTTTT.